The present entry profiles one T cell receptor (beta chain) with its context. Libraries were prepared by immunoSEQ multiplex PCR; TCRdb keeps only in-frame clonotypes and omits some of them. Of some 33,000 clones in the sample, 60% to 75% are singletons; the top ten hold over 10%. Autoimmune disease history or systemic immunosuppression was exclusionary. On cycle 4 day 1 and cycle 7 day 1, as well as at baseline, blood was sampled. The data derive from a study of OX40 agonist ivuxolimab in advanced cancers. Study-wide context: Patients were infused with ivuxolimab every 2 weeks at 0.01 to 10 mg/kg. Patients were around 83% male with ages roughly 23 to 85, mean about 60.

The CDR3 is made up of 14 amino acids. From germline, CDR1 is ENHRY and CDR2 SYGVKD. V was cut by 2 bases and J by 4 bases, with 9 bases left in between. The chain is built from TRBV10-3 and TRBJ1-3, with D possibly being TRBD1 (5 bases). Sequenced here: CD4+ or CD8+ T cells sorted from blood, sampled in a trial of the OX40 agonist ivuxolimab. The clonotype was recovered from an adult with an advanced solid tumor such as melanoma, head and neck, liver or kidney cancer. This CDR3 reads CAISEGTRGNTIYF. In DNA, the CDR3 is TGTGCCATCAGTGAGGGGACGCGCGGAAACACCATATATTTT.